This T cell receptor (beta chain) was identified in a study of identical twins. TCRdb processed the 5' RACE reads anew with MiXCR; each CDR3 protein has one entry. The data show 500,000 or so distinct CDR3 sequences, 13% to 15% seen once. This CDR3 region has 14 residues. V gave up 0 bases and J gave up 11 bases, with 14 bases separating them. Germline V gene lookup returns CDR1 LGHNA and CDR2 YSLEER. These same data were also listed under a study on yellow fever vaccine responses in identical twins.

V gene TRBV4-3 combines with J gene TRBJ2-1, with D possibly matching TRBD1 (5 bases). The origin of this receptor is a woman younger than 30 in good health. The source material was CD4+ T cells sorted from blood. DNA for the CDR3: TGCGCCAGCAGCCAAGAGCCCCTCCAGGGTAAGCAGTTCTTC. Encoded protein: CASSQEPLQGKQFF.